The 27 T cell receptor beta chains reported below all come from one sample, sequenced in a study of breast tumors, draining lymph nodes, adjacent tissues (dated by TCRdb to between 2015 and 2016). To prepare the library, multiplex PCR was applied. Sequencing was carried out with an Illumina HiSeq 2000. The raw public data were reprocessed by TCRdb itself: fastp quality trimming at Q25, MiXCR clonotype calling, in-frame beta chains only. Each CDR3 protein gets just one entry, which takes the most common genes and DNA from the rows behind it. This sample holds 200,000 to 300,000 distinct CDR3 sequences; 30% to 35% were observed only once. More than 0.95% of the sample rests with the top ten. The lymph node samples were taken from the axillary draining lymph nodes of breast cancer patients. Sequencing used axillary lymph node tissue. These TCRs come from a female donor with breast cancer. Some clones in this sample may be carry-over from other donors' samples.

This clonotype was seen a few times. CDR3 DNA: TGTGCCAGCAGTCGGATGGGCCAGCACCATGAGCAGTTCTTC. It codes for CASSRMGQHHEQFF. V and J are TRBV27 and TRBJ2-1; D not resolved. Between the trimmed V and J ends, which lost 5 bases and 8 bases, there was a span of 16 bases. CDR3 length equals 14 residues. Per germline, CDR1 MNHEY and CDR2 SMNVEV (reference sequence).

The sample holds many counts of this clonotype. DNA for the CDR3: TGTGCCAGCAGCCTAAGACTAGCGGCTTTCTACGAGCAGTACTTC. The encoded protein is CASSLRLAAFYEQYF. The chain is built from TRBV3-2 and TRBJ2-7; the listed D gene, TRBD2, was not tested against the DNA. TRBV3-2 is deemed a pseudogene. This CDR3 spans 15 amino acids.

This clonotype was recorded at least ten times. CDR3 DNA: TGTGCCAGCAGCGAGGGACAGTGGAATGAAAAACTGTTTTTT. Amino acid sequence: CASSEGQWNEKLFF. This chain connects TRBV7-9 to TRBJ1-4; 7 bases are a match to TRBD1. The length of the CDR3 is 14 residues. Germline V CDR1 and CDR2: SEHNR, FQNEAQ (reference sequence). J was trimmed by 5 bases and V by 5 bases; bases with no gene match: 5.

This clonotype appeared once. This chain links TRBV7-9 with TRBJ2-4, with 10 bases matching TRBD2. Losses at the gene ends were 11 bases for V and 6 bases for J; bases not matched to a gene: 10. Looked up from germline, CDR1 is SEHNR and CDR2 is FQNEAQ (reference sequence). CDR3 length equals 14 residues. The CDR3 nucleotides are TGTGCCTGGAGTGGCGGACTAGCGGTAAACATTCAGTACTTC. Protein: CAWSGGLAVNIQYF.

This clonotype showed up many times. The chain employs TRBV20-1 and TRBJ2-1, with D perhaps matching TRBD1 or TRBD2 (6 bases each). Trimming stripped 7 bases from V and 10 bases from J, with 26 bases between. This CDR3 is built from 15 residues. The V gene's germline CDR1 is DFQATT and CDR2 SNEGSKA (reference sequence). The CDR3 DNA reads as TGCAGTGGAACCATTGGAGGGGCCCGGGGGACAGAGCAGTTCTTC. This sequence encodes CSGTIGGARGTEQFF.

This clonotype was detected many times. The CDR3 here is CASSRRSPGNTIYF. CDR3 DNA: TGTGCCAGCAGCCGAAGGTCGCCTGGAAACACCATATATTTT. The rearrangement links TRBV11-3 to TRBJ1-3, with D unclear. Trimming stripped 5 bases from V and 2 bases from J, with 10 bases between. The CDR3 is made up of 14 amino acids. Germline loops: CDR1 SGHNT, CDR2 YENEEA.

In this sample, this clonotype turned up many times. The genes are TRBV9 and TRBJ1-4, with a possible D match to TRBD1 (6 bases). This CDR3 comprises 15 residues. The V gene's germline CDR1 is SGDLS and CDR2 YYNGEE. V lost 4 bases and J 2 bases, leaving 12 bases between the germline ends. The CDR3 region has the DNA TGTGCCAGCAGCACCGGACAGAGGACTAATGAAAAACTGTTTTTT. Protein sequence: CASSTGQRTNEKLFF.

The V call is TRBV3-1, the J call TRBJ2-7; 9 nucleotides match TRBD1. The CDR3 spans 14 residues. Germline V gene sequence: CDR1 LGHDT, CDR2 YNNKEL (reference sequence). Trimming took 4 bases from V and 2 from J; bases not matched to a gene: 3. The CDR3, as DNA: TGTGCCAGCAGCCGGGGACAGGGACCCTACGAGCAGTACTTC. This codes for CASSRGQGPYEQYF.

Notes on this clonotype: A much larger clone differs from this one at a single base, so this may be a read error. The rearrangement joins TRBV20-1 to TRBJ2-7; no clear D. The CDR3 extends over 14 amino acids. The germline V and J ends were trimmed by 0 bases and 6 bases, with 15 bases remaining between them. CDR1 is DFQATT and CDR2 is SNEGSKA in the germline V gene (reference sequence). Here the CDR3 DNA reads TGCAGTGCTAGAGATCGACCCCCGGTTTCCGAGCAGTACTTC. Its protein product is CSARDRPPVSEQYF.

This clonotype has only a few counts. The rearrangement joins TRBV6-1 to TRBJ2-1, with D maybe TRBD1 (6 bases). Deletions cut 7 bases from V and 10 bases from J, with 29 bases between. The V gene's germline CDR1 is MNHNS and CDR2 SASEGT. This CDR3 spans 17 amino acids. CDR3 bases: TGTGCCAGCAACCCAGCCCGGGTGGGTGAGGGGGTTGGGGAGCAGTTCTTC. Its translation is CASNPARVGEGVGEQFF.

The V gene is TRBV27, the J gene TRBJ1-4; D perhaps matches TRBD1 (6 bases). Germline V CDR1 and CDR2: MNHEY, SMNVEV (reference sequence). V lost 5 bases and J 5 bases, leaving 12 bases between the germline ends. The CDR3 length is 14 residues. The CDR3 DNA reads as TGTGCCAGCAGTCGGACAGCCCTCAATGAAAAACTGTTTTTT. This translates into CASSRTALNEKLFF.

This clonotype was picked up many times. The gene calls are TRBV6-4 and TRBJ1-6; 9 bases map to TRBD1. J lost 8 bases, V lost 3 bases, and 2 bases had no gene match. This CDR3 region has 14 residues. CDR1 MRHNA and CDR2 SNTAGT come from the germline V gene. The CDR3 bases are TGTGCCAGCAGTGAGACAGGGGGTTATTCACCCCTCCACTTT. Translating gives CASSETGGYSPLHF.

Concerning this clonotype: At one of its ends the junction is not consistent with the germline gene, which may arise from a read error. The chain recombines TRBV2 with TRBJ1-5; tentative D call: TRBD1 (5 bases). Germline loops: CDR1 SNHLY, CDR2 FYNNEI. This CDR3 region has 14 residues. CDR3 coding DNA: TGTACCAGCAGTCCAGGGAGGCCTAATCAGCCCCAGCATTTT. The encoded protein is CTSSPGRPNQPQHF.

Comments on this clonotype: A much larger clone is a single base away; this may be a read error. The CDR3 sequence is CSAGGQALPVLEQFF. The CDR3 DNA reads TGCAGTGCGGGCGGACAGGCCTTACCAGTCCTGGAGCAGTTCTTC. The chain carries TRBV20-1 and TRBJ2-1, with 7 bases lining up with TRBD1. The CDR3 runs 15 residues. The V segment lost 6 bases and the J segment 10 bases; nucleotides outside the gene matches: 18. CDR1 is DFQATT and CDR2 is SNEGSKA in the germline V gene (reference sequence).

This chain connects TRBV30 to TRBJ2-7, with 7 bases fitting TRBD2. J lost 4 bases, V lost 1 base, and 10 bases had no gene match. The CDR3 spans 15 residues. Germline V gene sequence: CDR1 GTSNPN, CDR2 SVGIG (reference sequence). CDR3 residues: CAWSAASGSSYEQYF. As DNA, the CDR3 is TGTGCCTGGAGTGCAGCTAGCGGCAGCTCTTACGAGCAGTACTTC.

This clonotype appeared many times. In DNA, the CDR3 is TGTGCCATCAGTGAGGGGACAGGGGACCCGTCGGGCTACACCTTC. It is translated as CAISEGTGDPSGYTF. This chain uses TRBV10-3 with TRBJ1-2; TRBD1 aligns across 10 bases. Germline values: CDR1 ENHRY, CDR2 SYGVKD. This CDR3 is 15 amino acids long. After removal of 2 bases from V and 8 bases from J, the junction contained 8 bases not matched to a gene.

This clonotype was counted many times. This chain links TRBV12-3 or TRBV12-4 with TRBJ1-5, with D possibly TRBD1 on 6 matching bases. The CDR3 is 16 amino acids. The germline V and J ends were trimmed by 5 bases and 5 bases, with 19 bases remaining between them. This CDR3 is CASSPLGGSGYQPQHF. In DNA, the CDR3 is TGTGCCAGCAGTCCGCTAGGGGGGAGTGGGTATCAGCCCCAGCATTTT.

There are many counts of this clonotype. The CDR3 DNA reads as TGCGCCAGTTCCGGCGGCTACACCTTC. This codes for CASSGGYTF. This chain uses TRBV4-3 with TRBJ1-2; D is unresolved. Germline V lookup: CDR1 LGHNA, CDR2 YSLEER. The CDR3 is 9 amino acids. Trimming stripped 9 bases from V and 8 bases from J, with 7 bases between.

This chain connects TRBV5-5 to TRBJ2-1; no firm D call. Trimming stripped 0 bases from V and 3 bases from J, with 13 bases between. This CDR3 spans 16 amino acids. Germline values: CDR1 SGHKS, CDR2 YYEKEE (reference sequence). The CDR3 DNA sequence: TGTGCCAGCAGCTTGGAATACGGCGGCGACTACAATGAGCAGTTCTTC. It codes for CASSLEYGGDYNEQFF.

The chain has TRBV15 and TRBJ2-6, with 11 bases aligning to TRBD1. This CDR3 is 18 amino acids long. V was clipped by 1 base and J by 1 base; unmatched bases: 3. The germline CDR1 and CDR2 sequences are LNHNV and YYDKDF (reference sequence). CDR3 coding DNA: TGTGCCACCAGCAGAGGGACAGGGGGCGCTTCTGGGGCCAACGTCCTGACTTTC. Its translation is CATSRGTGGASGANVLTF. The full variable domain, in which reference TRBV15 and TRBJ2-6 provide the parts outside the CDR3, is DAMVIQNPRYQVTQFGKPVTLSCSQTLNHNVMYWYQQKSSQAPKLLFHYYDKDFNNEADTPDNFQSRRPNTSFCFLDIRSPGLGDTAMYLCATSRGTGGASGANVLTFGAGSRLTVL.

This clonotype was picked up a small number of times. This chain links TRBV3-1 with TRBJ2-7; 8 bases are a match to TRBD2. Germline CDR1 is LGHDT and CDR2 is YNNKEL (reference sequence). The CDR3 is 16 residues long. V gave up 1 base and J gave up 3 bases; unmatched junction bases: 8. CDR3 sequence reads: CASSQAGGHRVYEQYF. The DNA of the CDR3 is TGTGCCAGCAGCCAAGCGGGGGGGCACAGAGTCTACGAGCAGTACTTC.

This clonotype was seen repeatedly, ten times or more. The rearrangement joins TRBV11-2 to TRBJ2-1; D is undetermined. V was cut by 0 bases and J by 14 bases, with 11 bases left in between. This CDR3 has 12 amino acids. CDR1 is SGHAT, CDR2 FQNNGV, per germline. CDR3 DNA sequence: TGTGCCAGCAGCTTAGATGGTTGGCTTGAGTTCTTC. This translates into CASSLDGWLEFF.

The chain couples TRBV6-5 to TRBJ2-1; D gene ambiguous. Trimming stripped 5 bases from V and 3 bases from J, with 8 bases between. The CDR3 spans 13 residues. Per germline, CDR1 MNHEY and CDR2 SVGAGI. CDR3 protein: CASSHSRYNEQFF. CDR3 DNA sequence: TGTGCCAGCAGTCATTCGCGCTACAATGAGCAGTTCTTC.

Many counts were recorded for this clonotype. The chain joins TRBV30 to TRBJ1-2; D uncertain. CDR3 size: 12 residues. CDR1 is GTSNPN, CDR2 SVGIG, per germline (reference sequence). V dropped 2 bases and J dropped 13 bases, with 17 bases sitting between them. CDR3 sequence reads: CAWSLGEGQGTF. CDR3 sequence (DNA): TGTGCCTGGAGTCTTGGAGAGGGCCAAGGCACCTTC.

Points on this clonotype: This could be a read error, since a much larger clone is one nucleotide away. The chain recombines TRBV24-1 with TRBJ1-1, with D possibly TRBD1 on 6 matching bases. Germline V CDR1 and CDR2: KGHDR, SFDVKD. This CDR3 has 16 amino acids. V shed 3 bases and J shed 5 bases, with 18 bases lying between them. CDR3 loop: CATSDGRGALGTEAFF. The CDR3 DNA reads as TGTGCCACCAGTGATGGACGGGGGGCCCTCGGAACTGAAGCTTTCTTT.

This clonotype was observed at least ten times. The chain combines TRBV24-1 with TRBJ1-5, with a tentative D call TRBD1 (5 bases). CDR1 is KGHDR and CDR2 is SFDVKD in the germline V gene. Deletions cut 0 bases from V and 2 bases from J, with 22 bases between. The CDR3 consists of 20 residues. The CDR3: CATSDLGQGTSPSGNQPQHF. In nucleotides, the CDR3 is TGTGCCACCAGTGATTTGGGCCAGGGTACATCCCCATCGGGCAATCAGCCCCAGCATTTT.

A note on this clonotype: This may stem from a read error, because a much larger clone lies one nucleotide away. The chain is built from TRBV12-3 or TRBV12-4 and TRBJ2-1; D remains ambiguous. Trimming pared 7 bases from V and 9 bases from J, leaving 10 bases between. The CDR3 extends over 11 amino acids. CDR3: CASKVWVEQFF. CDR3 DNA sequence: TGTGCCAGCAAAGTGTGGGTTGAGCAGTTCTTC.